The clone carrying this TCR beta chain has at least ten counts. The junction shows a germline mismatch at one end, possibly a read error. Time point described: healthy volunteer bleed at 6 weeks. Someone pulled total RNA out of unfractionated whole blood. This entry belongs to a study of human T cells and chemical hapten exposure. The library attached unique molecular identifiers to individual cDNA molecules. In TCRdb, the RACE reads were re-called with MiXCR into one record per CDR3 protein. The sample lists 65,000 or so distinct CDR3 sequences; around 6.3% were seen once. Source material: whole blood. This clonotype was sampled from a female donor in good health. Some clones in this sample may be carry-over from other donors' samples.

CDR3 nucleotide sequence: TGTGCCAGCAGCCGCAGGACTAGCGGGGAGGGGCCCTACGAGCAGTACTTC. It is translated as CASSRRTSGEGPYEQYF. J is TRBJ2-7 and V is TRBV4-3; 12 nucleotides align to TRBD2. This CDR3 spans 17 amino acids. Germline V lookup: CDR1 LGHNA, CDR2 YSLEER.